Shown below are 19 T cell receptor beta chains from a single sample sequenced in a study of identical twins. TCRdb re-derived calls from the 5' RACE reads in MiXCR, one entry per CDR3 protein. Altogether approximately 410,000 distinct CDR3 sequences are present, around 18% being singletons, with the ten largest covering roughly an eighth. The sequencing sample was made of naive T cells sorted from blood. The receptors were gathered from a man in his fifties in good health.

This clonotype was seen a few times. The CDR3 sequence is CASSFGGGVTGELFF. Written as DNA, the CDR3 is TGCGCCAGCAGCTTCGGTGGGGGAGTCACCGGGGAGCTGTTTTTT. The chain links TRBV5-1 to TRBJ2-2; D may be TRBD1 or TRBD2 (5 bases each). CDR1 and CDR2 (germline): SGHRS, YFSETQ. The CDR3 runs 15 residues. Between the trimmed V and J ends, which lost 2 bases and 4 bases, there was a span of 12 bases. Variable domain in full (rest from reference TRBV5-1 and TRBJ2-2): KAGVTQTPRYLIKTRGQQVTLSCSPISGHRSVSWYQQTPGQGLQFLFEYFSETQRNKGNFPGRFSGRQFSNSRSEMNVSTLELGDSALYLCASSFGGGVTGELFFGEGSRLTVL.

V usage is TRBV20-1 and J usage is TRBJ1-2; TRBD1 is a possible D gene (5 bases). Trimming shortened V by 6 bases and J by 3 bases, and 11 bases separated the two germline ends. The CDR3 sequence is 12 residues long. The germline gives CDR1 DFQATT, CDR2 SNEGSKA (reference sequence). The CDR3 protein is CSAMDTYYGYTF. The DNA of the CDR3 is TGCAGTGCGATGGACACCTACTATGGCTACACCTTC.

This clonotype was seen once. This rearrangement joins TRBV20-1 to TRBJ1-4; D remains unclear. Germline lookup yields CDR1 DFQATT and CDR2 SNEGSKA (reference sequence). The ends were cut back, 1 base at V and 7 bases at J, with 7 bases in the middle. This CDR3 contains 12 residues. This chain's CDR3 is CSARGAAEKLFF. CDR3 sequence (DNA): TGCAGTGCTAGAGGTGCGGCTGAAAAACTGTTTTTT.

Only a few counts were recorded for this clonotype. DNA of the CDR3: TGTGCCATCAGTGAGTCGAATGCTGGAGGGAAGGGGCCCCAGCATTTT. It yields the protein CAISESNAGGKGPQHF. This chain uses TRBV10-3 with TRBJ1-5; D ambiguous. Germline V gene data show CDR1 as ENHRY and CDR2 as SYGVKD. Between the trimmed V and J ends, which lost 0 bases and 9 bases, there was a span of 18 bases. There are 16 residues in the CDR3.

This clonotype was counted only a few times. The gene calls are TRBV21-1 and TRBJ2-3; TRBD1 is taken as the D call from the table, unchecked against the DNA. TRBV21-1 is given as a pseudogene. There are 17 residues in the CDR3. The CDR3 sequence is CASSDVRDREDTDTQYF. The DNA of the CDR3 is TGTGCCAGCAGCGACGTCCGGGACAGGGAAGACACAGATACGCAGTATTTT.

This clonotype was found many times. The genes are TRBV12-3 or TRBV12-4 and TRBJ2-6, with D unclear. There are 15 residues in the CDR3. V was shortened by 4 bases and J by 2 bases, with 9 bases between the two germline ends. The CDR3 protein is CASSSQKAGANVLTF. The CDR3 DNA sequence: TGTGCCAGCAGTTCCCAGAAAGCTGGGGCCAACGTCCTGACTTTC.

This clonotype came up a few times. The J gene is TRBJ1-3, the V gene TRBV12-3 or TRBV12-4; 9 nucleotides agree with TRBD1. Trimming took 3 bases from V and 4 from J; bases not matched to a gene: 7. The CDR3 has 16 residues. The CDR3 DNA reads TGTGCCAGCAGTTTCACGGGACAGGGTCTAGGAAACACCATATATTTT. This gives the protein CASSFTGQGLGNTIYF.

This sequence joins TRBV12-3 or TRBV12-4 and TRBJ2-1; 9 bases are a match to TRBD2. The CDR3 is 15 residues long. Trimming removed 2 bases from V and 12 bases from J; junction bases left unmatched: 11. CDR3 coding DNA: TGTGCCAGCAGTTTAACGGCGGGGGGGCTGTTCGGGCAGTTCTTC. As protein: CASSLTAGGLFGQFF.

The gene calls are TRBV7-8 and TRBJ2-7; 9 positions match TRBD1. This CDR3 is built from 13 residues. The V gene's germline CDR1 is SGHVS and CDR2 FQNEAQ. The V gene end was trimmed by 5 bases and the J gene end by 6 bases; junction bases not matched to a gene: 5. The CDR3 DNA reads as TGTGCCAGCAGCCCGGGACAGGGAATCGAGCAGTACTTC. Translating it yields CASSPGQGIEQYF.

J is TRBJ1-5 and V is TRBV12-3 or TRBV12-4, with 9 bases fitting TRBD1. V shed 5 bases, J shed 6 bases, and the junction held 5 bases outside the gene matches. The CDR3 consists of 14 residues. CDR3 amino acids: CASSTGTGLQPQHF. The CDR3 DNA reads TGTGCCAGCAGTACCGGGACAGGGCTTCAGCCCCAGCATTTT.

This clonotype was seen a few times. The J gene is TRBJ1-6, the V gene TRBV20-1; the match to TRBD1 covers 10 bases. Germline V gives CDR1 DFQATT, CDR2 SNEGSKA (reference sequence). V was clipped by 2 bases and J by 7 bases; unmatched bases: 5. This CDR3 has 15 residues. CDR3 sequence (DNA): TGCAGTGCTAGAAGGGGGACAGGGGTAAATTCACCCCTCCACTTT. Translation gives CSARRGTGVNSPLHF.

This clonotype has just a few counts. The V and J genes are TRBV29-1 and TRBJ2-3; D is tentatively TRBD1 or TRBD2 (5 bases each). V lost 6 bases and J lost 2, with 9 bases in between. CDR3 length: 12 residues. CDR1 and CDR2 from the germline V gene are SQVTM and ANQGSEA. This CDR3 is CSVGESTDTQYF. The DNA for the CDR3 is TGCAGCGTGGGGGAATCCACAGATACGCAGTATTTT.

This clonotype was observed a few times. This chain connects TRBV4-3 to TRBJ2-7; possible D gene TRBD2, 6 bases. V lost 1 base to trimming and J lost 4 bases, with 17 bases between them. The CDR3 runs 16 residues. Germline V CDR1 and CDR2: LGHNA, YSLEER. This CDR3 is CASSQVWGGELYEQYF. The CDR3, as DNA: TGCGCCAGCAGCCAAGTGTGGGGCGGGGAGCTATACGAGCAGTACTTC.

Many counts were recorded for this clonotype. V gene TRBV12-3 or TRBV12-4 combines with J gene TRBJ2-5; unclear D gene. Trimming pared 6 bases from V and 1 base from J, leaving 12 bases between. The CDR3 is 14 amino acids. Here the CDR3 DNA reads TGTGCCAGCAGGGAGACCGGCCCCCAAGAGACCCAGTACTTC. Translation: CASRETGPQETQYF.

This clonotype has only a few counts. The CDR3 protein is CASSLARGSVETQYF. The CDR3 DNA reads TGCGCCAGCAGCTTGGCCAGGGGCAGTGTAGAGACCCAGTACTTC. The chain joins TRBV5-1 to TRBJ2-5; perhaps TRBD1 as D (6 bases). Trimming removed 0 bases at V and 4 bases at J, with 13 bases between. The CDR3 has 15 residues. Germline lookup yields CDR1 SGHRS and CDR2 YFSETQ.

In its sample, this clonotype was seen a few times. The chain employs TRBV28 and TRBJ2-7; 7 bases align to TRBD2. Trimming at V came to 7 bases and at J to 2 bases, leaving 8 bases not matched to a gene. The germline CDR1 and CDR2 sequences are MDHEN and SYDVKM. This CDR3 is 14 amino acids long. This CDR3 is CASKTAGSAYEQYF. DNA of the CDR3: TGTGCCAGCAAAACAGCGGGAAGTGCCTACGAGCAGTACTTC.

This clonotype was seen many times. J is TRBJ2-2 and V is TRBV12-3 or TRBV12-4; the D gene is possibly TRBD2 (5 bases). There are 16 residues in the CDR3. V was cut by 7 bases and J by 1 base, with 16 bases left in between. CDR3 sequence reads: CASTHLGGQNTGELFF. The CDR3, as DNA: TGTGCCAGCACTCACCTCGGAGGCCAGAACACCGGGGAGCTGTTTTTT.

This clonotype was recorded a few times. This rearrangement joins TRBV11-2 to TRBJ2-7; 9 bases agree with TRBD2. Looked up from germline, CDR1 is SGHAT and CDR2 is FQNNGV. The CDR3 is 19 amino acids. V shed 5 bases, J shed 5 bases, and the junction held 22 bases outside the gene matches. As DNA, the CDR3 is TGTGCCAGCAGCGGCCAGGTGCGGGGAGGCGGGAGGGCTTTCCACGAGCAGTACTTC. It is translated as CASSGQVRGGGRAFHEQYF.

The V gene is TRBV10-3, the J gene TRBJ2-7; D ambiguous. The CDR3 is 14 amino acids. Germline lookup yields CDR1 ENHRY and CDR2 SYGVKD. Between the trimmed V and J ends, which lost 10 bases and 0 bases, there was a span of 16 bases. As DNA, the CDR3 is TGTGCCACCACACCTGCGAGTTCCTCCTACGAGCAGTACTTC. Translation: CATTPASSSYEQYF.